Below, 26 T cell receptor beta chains from the same sample are listed, as sequenced in a study of CD8+ T cells in alopecia areata. Treatment defined: oral pan-JAK inhibitor, 5-10 mg twice daily. Following RNA extraction, reverse transcription yielded cDNA that acted as the sequencing template. Sequencing used immunoSEQ multiplex PCR; TCRdb keeps in-frame clones, though not all of them. The data show about 190,000 clones, 60% seen once. The sequences come from CD4+ T cells sorted from blood, collected at week 24, from a patient treated with tofacitinib. The source is a human donor with alopecia areata.

This chain links TRBV30 with TRBJ1-1; weak D call: TRBD1 (6 bases). V lost 6 bases and J lost 6, with 8 bases in between. The germline V gene encodes CDR1 GTSNPN and CDR2 SVGIG (reference sequence). This CDR3 has 10 amino acids. The CDR3 is CACGQPEAFF. The CDR3 DNA is TGTGCCTGTGGACAGCCTGAAGCTTTCTTT.

The chain couples TRBV4-3 to TRBJ2-2; D is undetermined. V dropped 0 bases and J dropped 0 bases, with 11 bases sitting between them. Germline CDR1 reads LGHNA; CDR2 reads YSLEER. The CDR3 contains 17 residues. The CDR3 spells CASSQDYPIANTGELFF. The CDR3 bases are TGCGCCAGCAGCCAAGATTACCCGATCGCGAACACCGGGGAGCTGTTTTTT.

The V call is TRBV6-1, the J call TRBJ1-1, with unresolved D. The CDR3 contains 12 residues. Trimming left V 4 bases short and J 5 bases short, with 8 bases between. CDR1 MNHNS and CDR2 SASEGT come from the germline V gene. The CDR3 DNA is TGTGCCAGCAGTGTCTCCGGAACTGAAGCTTTCTTT. Protein product: CASSVSGTEAFF.

V and J are TRBV2 and TRBJ2-3, with D tentatively TRBD2 (6 bases). CDR1 and CDR2 (germline): SNHLY, FYNNEI. Trimming left V 4 bases short and J 0 bases short, with 11 bases between. This CDR3 contains 15 residues. CDR3 sequence (DNA): TGTGCCAGCAGTGGCGGGACCCTAAGCACAGATACGCAGTATTTT. Translation gives CASSGGTLSTDTQYF.

This chain uses TRBV25-1 with TRBJ2-6; 10 positions match TRBD1. CDR1 and CDR2 (germline): MGHDK, SYGVNS. There are 16 residues in the CDR3. V was pared by 5 bases and J by 4 bases, with 5 bases of the junction left unmatched. The DNA of the CDR3 is TGTGCCAGCAGTAGACAGGGGGCGGCCGGGGCCAACGTCCTGACTTTC. Residues: CASSRQGAAGANVLTF.

This clone was found a few times. This chain connects TRBV14 to TRBJ2-7, with 11 nucleotides matching TRBD2. The germline gives CDR1 SGHDN, CDR2 FVKESK. This CDR3 has 15 amino acids. The V and J ends lost 8 bases and 2 bases, in that order; junction bases with no gene match: 8. The CDR3 bases are TGTGCCAGCGGGCCTACTAGCGGGAGCGCCTACGAGCAGTACTTC. It specifies CASGPTSGSAYEQYF.

This clone was seen a handful of times. The chain carries TRBV7-3 and TRBJ2-7, with D perhaps TRBD1 (6 bases). This CDR3 is built from 15 residues. Trimming removed 1 base from V and 0 bases from J, with 10 bases in between. Germline-derived CDR1 and CDR2 are SGHTA and FQGTGA. The CDR3 DNA sequence: TGTGCCAGCAGCTTAAGGGCAGGGGTCTCCTACGAGCAGTACTTC. Translating gives CASSLRAGVSYEQYF. The variable domain in full, with the rest retrieved from reference TRBV7-3 and TRBJ2-7, is GAGVSQTPSNKVTEKGKYVELRCDPISGHTALYWYRQSLGQGPEFLIYFQGTGAADDSGLPNDRFFAVRPEGSVSTLKIQRTERGDSAVYLCASSLRAGVSYEQYFGPGTRLTVT.

The table lists this clone with a few counts. The J gene is TRBJ2-1, the V gene TRBV9; 11 bases line up with TRBD2. CDR1 and CDR2 from the germline V gene are SGDLS and YYNGEE. The V and J ends lost 0 bases and 3 bases, in that order; junction bases with no gene match: 5. The CDR3 consists of 17 residues. CDR3 sequence: CASSVAPSGGNYNEQFF. The DNA of the CDR3 is TGTGCCAGCAGCGTAGCGCCTAGCGGGGGGAACTACAATGAGCAGTTCTTC. Looking up the rest from reference TRBV9 and TRBJ2-1 gives the full variable domain: DSGVTQTPKHLITATGQRVTLRCSPRSGDLSVYWYQQSLDQGLQFLIQYYNGEERAKGNILERFSAQQFPDLHSELNLSSLELGDSALYFCASSVAPSGGNYNEQFFGPGTRLTVL.

The chain recombines TRBV15 with TRBJ2-3, with 7 bases identical to TRBD1. V lost 9 bases and J lost 0; bases outside the gene matches: 6. CDR1 is LNHNV, CDR2 YYDKDF, per germline (reference sequence). This CDR3 region has 14 residues. In DNA, the CDR3 is TGTGCCACTAGGACAGGAGCTAGCACAGATACGCAGTATTTT. Protein product: CATRTGASTDTQYF.

The gene calls are TRBV2 and TRBJ2-6; D is uncertain. V was trimmed by 4 bases and J by 2 bases, leaving 9 bases between them. The germline V gene encodes CDR1 SNHLY and CDR2 FYNNEI. The CDR3 extends over 15 amino acids. The CDR3 loop is CASSASVTGANVLTF. The DNA for the CDR3 is TGTGCCAGCAGTGCCTCGGTTACTGGGGCCAACGTCCTGACTTTC.

This sequence joins TRBV5-1 and TRBJ2-5; possibly TRBD2 for D (6 bases). V dropped 4 bases and J dropped 1 base, with 17 bases sitting between them. The CDR3 contains 16 residues. CDR1 is SGHRS and CDR2 is YFSETQ in the germline V gene. CDR3 amino acids: CASSLGTAPTQETQYF. The CDR3 bases are TGCGCCAGCAGCCTAGGGACTGCACCCACCCAAGAGACCCAGTACTTC.

V is TRBV6-5 and J is TRBJ1-2; no clear D. Trimming cost V 4 bases and J 6 bases, with 9 bases left between them. CDR1 and CDR2 from the germline V gene are MNHEY and SVGAGI. The CDR3 extends over 12 amino acids. Here the CDR3 reads CASSFGGNGYTF. The CDR3 DNA reads TGTGCCAGCAGTTTCGGAGGTAATGGCTACACCTTC.

This clone was counted between two and nine times. V is TRBV11-2 and J is TRBJ2-5, with TRBD1 matching over 8 bases. Trimming took 0 bases from V and 5 from J; bases not matched to a gene: 5. The CDR3 runs to 15 residues. Germline V gives CDR1 SGHAT, CDR2 FQNNGV. CDR3 nucleotide sequence: TGTGCCAGCAGCTTAGAACAGGGGGTTTGGGAGACCCAGTACTTC. Amino acid sequence: CASSLEQGVWETQYF. Variable domain in full (rest from reference TRBV11-2 and TRBJ2-5): EAGVAQSPRYKIIEKRQSVAFWCNPISGHATLYWYQQILGQGPKLLIQFQNNGVVDDSQLPKDRFSAERLKGVDSTLKIQPAKLEDSAVYLCASSLEQGVWETQYFGPGTRLLVL.

CDR3 DNA: TGTGCCAGCAGCTCCAGACTAGTTGTAGATGAGCAGTTCTTC. It translates to CASSSRLVVDEQFF. This sequence joins TRBV11-2 and TRBJ2-1, with D tentatively TRBD2 (6 bases). There are 14 residues in the CDR3. Trimming removed 4 bases at V and 8 bases at J, with 15 bases between. CDR1 and CDR2 from the germline V gene are SGHAT and FQNNGV.

V is TRBV5-1 and J is TRBJ2-7; D may be TRBD2 (6 bases). Trimming took off 2 bases at V and 2 bases at J, with 11 bases between the two ends. In germline, CDR1 is SGHRS, CDR2 YFSETQ. The CDR3 runs 14 residues. CDR3 sequence (DNA): TGCGCCAGCAGCTTACTGGTAGCGGCCTACGAGCAGTACTTC. It is translated as CASSLLVAAYEQYF.

The V and J genes are TRBV5-1 and TRBJ2-7; maybe TRBD2 (5 bases). V shed 6 bases and J shed 2 bases, with 15 bases lying between them. The CDR3 consists of 14 residues. Germline loops: CDR1 SGHRS, CDR2 YFSETQ. The CDR3 protein is CASKPKDGTYEQYF. The CDR3 DNA is TGCGCCAGCAAACCTAAGGACGGGACCTACGAGCAGTACTTC.

The chain couples TRBV25-1 to TRBJ1-2; 10 nucleotides align to TRBD1. V gave up 10 bases and J gave up 4 bases; unmatched junction bases: 6. The CDR3 covers 13 residues. The germline CDR1 and CDR2 sequences are MGHDK and SYGVNS. Written as DNA, the CDR3 is TGTGCCACCGCGGGACAGGGGACCTATGGCTACACCTTC. This encodes CATAGQGTYGYTF.

The rearrangement uses TRBV7-6 and TRBJ2-5; D may be TRBD2 (5 bases). V was shortened by 5 bases and J by 4 bases, with 8 bases between the two germline ends. The CDR3 is made up of 12 amino acids. The V gene's germline CDR1 is SGHVS and CDR2 FNYEAQ. The CDR3 coding sequence is TGTGCCAGCAGCCCGGACTTAGAGACCCAGTACTTC. Protein product: CASSPDLETQYF.

This clone was seen many times. The V gene is TRBV25-1, the J gene TRBJ2-1; weak D call: TRBD2 (6 bases). Germline V gene sequence: CDR1 MGHDK, CDR2 SYGVNS. V lost 7 bases and J lost 5, with 9 bases in between. This CDR3 contains 12 residues. The CDR3 sequence: CASKGGNNEQFF. The CDR3 coding sequence is TGTGCCAGCAAAGGAGGGAACAATGAGCAGTTCTTC.

The chain has TRBV5-6 and TRBJ2-6; 7 bases agree with TRBD1. This CDR3 is built from 16 residues. J was trimmed by 0 bases and V by 3 bases; bases with no gene match: 3. CDR1 is SGHDT, CDR2 YYEEEE, per germline. This CDR3 is CASSWTGRSGANVLTF. In DNA, the CDR3 is TGTGCCAGCAGCTGGACAGGCCGCTCTGGGGCCAACGTCCTGACTTTC. The entire variable domain, with the rest obtained from reference TRBV5-6 and TRBJ2-6, is as follows: DAGVTQSPTHLIKTRGQQVTLRCSPKSGHDTVSWYQQALGQGPQFIFQYYEEEERQRGNFPDRFSGHQFPNYSSELNVNALLLGDSALYLCASSWTGRSGANVLTFGAGSRLTVL.

The chain recombines TRBV11-3 with TRBJ2-7, with TRBD2 matching 7 bases. The CDR3 has 13 residues. V trimming: 3 bases; J trimming: 4 bases; junction bases outside the gene matches: 3. Germline assignment: CDR1 SGHNT and CDR2 YENEEA. CDR3 sequence reads: CASSFSAGYEQYF. CDR3 nucleotide sequence: TGTGCCAGCAGCTTCTCAGCGGGGTACGAGCAGTACTTC.

This clone was detected once. This rearrangement joins TRBV20-1 to TRBJ2-7; D unclear. V lost 3 bases and J 6 bases, leaving 9 bases between the germline ends. The CDR3 runs to 11 residues. CDR1 and CDR2 from the germline V gene are DFQATT and SNEGSKA (reference sequence). CDR3 sequence reads: CSARAVSEQYF. DNA of the CDR3: TGCAGTGCTAGGGCCGTCAGCGAGCAGTACTTC.

This clone was picked up a small number of times. This chain connects TRBV19 to TRBJ1-1; D gene ambiguous. This CDR3 spans 15 amino acids. Per the germline V gene, CDR1 is LNHDA and CDR2 is SQIVND (reference sequence). Trimming stripped 6 bases from V and 0 bases from J, with 14 bases between. In DNA form, the CDR3 reads TGTGCCAGTAGCCCTTTGCGGACCATGAACACTGAAGCTTTCTTT. Translating gives CASSPLRTMNTEAFF.

Notes on this clone: The sample has other DNA sequences that encode this CDR3 too. The V and J genes are TRBV27 and TRBJ1-1; tentatively, D is TRBD1 (5 bases). The CDR3 totals 12 residues. Trimming left V 6 bases short and J 0 bases short, with 5 bases between. Germline V gene lookup returns CDR1 MNHEY and CDR2 SMNVEV (reference sequence). The CDR3 region is CASRTVNTEAFF. CDR3 coding DNA: TGTGCCAGCAGGACAGTGAACACTGAAGCTTTCTTT.

The V and J genes are TRBV5-4 and TRBJ1-2; TRBD1 agrees at 8 bases. The CDR3 consists of 15 residues. The V gene's germline CDR1 is SGHNT and CDR2 YYREEE (reference sequence). Losses at the gene ends were 3 bases for V and 6 bases for J; bases not matched to a gene: 10. The CDR3 reads CASSSSIRTGNGYTF. The DNA for the CDR3 is TGTGCCAGCAGCTCCTCAATTCGGACAGGGAATGGCTACACCTTC.

The genes are TRBV30 and TRBJ2-7; D may match TRBD1 or TRBD2 (5 bases each). The V and J ends lost 4 bases and 4 bases respectively, with 17 bases between them. The CDR3 loop spans 14 amino acids. Germline V gene lookup returns CDR1 GTSNPN and CDR2 SVGIG (reference sequence). The CDR3, as DNA: TGTGCCTGGACGGTTAAGGGGAGAGGGTACGAGCAGTACTTC. Translated: CAWTVKGRGYEQYF.